The next 15 T cell receptor beta chains were all read from a single sample in a study of cytomegalovirus exposure and HLA in healthy donors. PCR involved 60 Vbeta and 13 Jbeta primers. The repertoire was sequenced with immunoSEQ multiplex PCR; TCRdb's copy has only in-frame clones and lacks some. Among roughly 200,000 clones listed, about 88% were seen once. Source material: PBMCs. All receptors derive from a woman in her 30s in good health and CMV-seronegative.

This clone has only one observation. The rearrangement joins TRBV2 to TRBJ2-3; D might be TRBD1 (5 bases). The germline V gene has CDR1 SNHLY and CDR2 FYNNEI. There are 16 residues in the CDR3. V dropped 4 bases and J dropped 0 bases, with 14 bases sitting between them. CDR3 coding DNA: TGTGCCAGCAGTGGAGACAGCGATTCTAGCACAGATACGCAGTATTTT. It translates to CASSGDSDSSTDTQYF.

The gene calls are TRBV5-1 and TRBJ2-7, with 7 bases lining up with TRBD2. Per the germline V gene, CDR1 is SGHRS and CDR2 is YFSETQ. Trimming at V came to 0 bases and at J to 0 bases, leaving 3 bases not matched to a gene. The CDR3 length is 15 residues. In DNA, the CDR3 is TGCGCCAGCAGCTTGGGGGAGGGCCTCTCCTACGAGCAGTACTTC. This codes for CASSLGEGLSYEQYF.

DNA for the CDR3: TGTGCCAGCAGTGAAGCTATGCACAGCGGGGGGATCTACAATGAGCAGTTCTTC. Amino acid sequence: CASSEAMHSGGIYNEQFF. The V call is TRBV6-1, the J call TRBJ2-1; 9 bases are shared with TRBD2. V lost 0 bases to trimming and J lost 3 bases; unmatched junction nucleotides: 9. The CDR3 consists of 18 residues. CDR1 MNHNS and CDR2 SASEGT come from the germline V gene.

This clone was recorded only once. The genes are TRBV7-2 and TRBJ2-1; weak D call: TRBD1 (5 bases). Between the trimmed V and J ends, which lost 1 base and 4 bases, there was a span of 11 bases. CDR3 length: 15 amino acids. The germline V gene has CDR1 SGHTA and CDR2 FQGNSA. CDR3 coding DNA: TGTGCCAGCAGCTTAGAGGGGCAGGGTTACAATGAGCAGTTCTTC. The encoded protein is CASSLEGQGYNEQFF.

The V and J genes are TRBV2 and TRBJ2-5, with D possibly matching TRBD1 (6 bases). The V end was cut by 7 bases, the J end by 6 bases, with 21 bases between. CDR3 length: 15 amino acids. Looked up from germline, CDR1 is SNHLY and CDR2 is FYNNEI. The CDR3: CASTEQGTEKQTQYF. The CDR3 coding sequence is TGTGCCAGCACCGAACAGGGTACCGAAAAGCAGACCCAGTACTTC.

The chain carries TRBV10-3 and TRBJ2-5; D perhaps matches TRBD1 (7 bases). The CDR3 consists of 14 residues. The germline V and J ends were trimmed by 3 bases and 5 bases, with 13 bases remaining between them. Germline-derived CDR1 and CDR2 are ENHRY and SYGVKD. CDR3 DNA: TGTGCCATCAGTGAAGGAGGGGGCGTGGAGACCCAGTACTTC. Protein: CAISEGGGVETQYF.

This rearrangement joins TRBV15 to TRBJ2-1; D might be TRBD2 (6 bases). The V gene's germline CDR1 is LNHNV and CDR2 YYDKDF (reference sequence). Trimming stripped 4 bases from V and 4 bases from J, with 20 bases between. The CDR3 totals 17 residues. Here the CDR3 DNA reads TGTGCCACCAGCAATCCTAGCGCCCAAATAATATACAATGAGCAGTTCTTC. Translated, it gives CATSNPSAQIIYNEQFF.

This chain connects TRBV5-6 to TRBJ2-3, with a tentative D call TRBD1 (6 bases). This CDR3 region has 18 residues. Per the germline V gene, CDR1 is SGHDT and CDR2 is YYEEEE. Trimming removed 3 bases at V and 7 bases at J, with 27 bases between. The CDR3 reads CASSSNDGTQGILYTQYF. CDR3 in DNA: TGTGCCAGCAGCTCTAACGACGGAACCCAGGGGATTCTATATACGCAGTATTTT.

This clone was counted once. The CDR3 loop is CASSRGSNQPQHF. DNA for the CDR3: TGTGCCAGTAGCAGGGGTAGCAATCAGCCCCAGCATTTT. The chain combines TRBV19 with TRBJ1-5; perhaps TRBD1 as D (6 bases). The CDR3 contains 13 residues. Germline V gene lookup returns CDR1 LNHDA and CDR2 SQIVND (reference sequence). V was shortened by 6 bases and J by 0 bases, with 6 bases between the two germline ends.

The chain employs TRBV6-5 and TRBJ2-1; TRBD2 agrees at 14 bases. V shed 6 bases, J shed 9 bases, and the junction held 4 bases outside the gene matches. Germline assignment: CDR1 MNHEY and CDR2 SVGAGI. The CDR3 runs 14 residues. CDR3 region: CASRRGTSGSEQFF. CDR3 nucleotides: TGTGCCAGCAGAAGAGGGACTAGCGGGAGTGAGCAGTTCTTC.

This clone occurred once. The J gene is TRBJ2-1, the V gene TRBV19; TRBD2 matches 7 bases. This CDR3 is built from 15 residues. V shed 5 bases, J shed 5 bases, and the junction held 9 bases outside the gene matches. The germline V gene has CDR1 LNHDA and CDR2 SQIVND (reference sequence). The CDR3 coding sequence is TGTGCCAGTAGTCTCGGGGCGGGAGTCCACAATGAGCAGTTCTTC. This codes for CASSLGAGVHNEQFF.

This chain joins TRBV5-1 and TRBJ2-7; the D gene is possibly TRBD2 (6 bases). From germline, CDR1 is SGHRS and CDR2 YFSETQ. Trimming shortened V by 6 bases and J by 4 bases, and 14 bases separated the two germline ends. There are 13 residues in the CDR3. The CDR3 nucleotides read TGCGCCAGCAATGGGGGGTCTACTTACGAGCAGTACTTC. As protein: CASNGGSTYEQYF.

J is TRBJ1-1 and V is TRBV28; 8 bases align to TRBD1. There are 15 residues in the CDR3. Germline V gene data show CDR1 as MDHEN and CDR2 as SYDVKM. Losses at the gene ends were 0 bases for V and 1 base for J; bases not matched to a gene: 1. The CDR3 is CASSLWTGANTEAFF. CDR3 sequence (DNA): TGTGCCAGCAGTTTATGGACAGGGGCGAACACTGAAGCTTTCTTT.

This sequence joins TRBV6-5 and TRBJ2-3; the match to TRBD2 covers 14 bases. V was pared by 8 bases and J by 6 bases, with 4 bases of the junction left unmatched. The CDR3 runs to 14 residues. Looked up from germline, CDR1 is MNHEY and CDR2 is SVGAGI. The CDR3 bases are TGTGCCAGCTATGGACTAGCGGGAGGTGATACGCAGTATTTT. Translated: CASYGLAGGDTQYF.

This clone is a singleton in its sample. This chain links TRBV6-5 with TRBJ2-1; 9 positions match TRBD2. Trimming removed 4 bases from V and 9 bases from J; junction bases left unmatched: 7. This CDR3 contains 14 residues. Germline loops: CDR1 MNHEY, CDR2 SVGAGI. Here the CDR3 DNA reads TGTGCCAGCAGTTCCGGGACTAGCTCAATTGAGCAGTTCTTC. It is translated as CASSSGTSSIEQFF.